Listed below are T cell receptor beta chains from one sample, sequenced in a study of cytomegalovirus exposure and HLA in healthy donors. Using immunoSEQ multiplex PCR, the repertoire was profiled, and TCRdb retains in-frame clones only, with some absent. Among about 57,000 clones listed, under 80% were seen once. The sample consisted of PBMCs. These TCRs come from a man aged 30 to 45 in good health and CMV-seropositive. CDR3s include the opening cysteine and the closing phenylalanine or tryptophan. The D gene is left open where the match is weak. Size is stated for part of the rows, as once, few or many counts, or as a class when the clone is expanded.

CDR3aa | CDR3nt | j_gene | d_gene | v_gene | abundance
CASPGRGGLNTEAFF | TGTGCCAGCCCCGGACGGGGGGGACTGAACACTGAAGCTTTCTTT | TRBJ1-1 | . | TRBV2 | .
CASRLQANEQFF | TGTGCCAGCAGACTACAGGCCAATGAGCAGTTCTTC | TRBJ2-1 | . | TRBV14 | .
CASSPADSPYEQYF | TGTGCCAGCTCACCAGCTGACAGCCCCTACGAGCAGTACTTC | TRBJ2-7 | . | TRBV18 | .
CASRSSGVQTYGYTF | TGTGCCAGCAGGAGCTCAGGGGTCCAGACCTATGGCTACACCTTC | TRBJ1-2 | . | TRBV6-5 | .
CASSLALEYEQYF | TGTGCCAGCAGCTTAGCGCTAGAGTACGAGCAGTACTTC | TRBJ2-7 | . | TRBV7-2 | .
CASSLAGTGNTEAFF | TGTGCCAGCTCACTAGCGGGGACGGGGAACACTGAAGCTTTCTTT | TRBJ1-1 | . | TRBV18 | .
CASSLGLGNQPQHF | TGTGCCAGCTCACTGGGACTCGGCAATCAGCCCCAGCATTTT | TRBJ1-5 | . | TRBV18 | .
CAIRGFSGAGTDTQYF | TGTGCCATCAGGGGATTTAGCGGGGCTGGCACAGATACGCAGTATTTT | TRBJ2-3 | TRBD2 | TRBV10-3 | .
CASSYRGGNTIYF | TGTGCCAGCAGTTACAGGGGTGGAAACACCATATATTTT | TRBJ1-3 | TRBD1 | TRBV27 | medium-sized
CASSWWGEHGYTF | TGCGCCAGCAGCTGGTGGGGGGAACATGGCTACACCTTC | TRBJ1-2 | . | TRBV5-1 | .
CASSPTRDMSPEAFF | TGTGCCAGCAGCCCTACCCGGGACATGAGCCCTGAAGCTTTCTTT | TRBJ1-1 | . | TRBV7-2 | .
CASSLQSNDNYGYTF | TGTGCCAGCAGCCTACAGTCTAATGATAACTATGGCTACACCTTC | TRBJ1-2 | . | TRBV7-2 | .
CASRSGTGVIYEQYF | TGTGCCAGCAGGTCCGGGACAGGGGTTATATACGAGCAGTACTTC | TRBJ2-7 | TRBD1 | TRBV6-5 | .
CAGRDRGEKLFF | TGTGCCGGCCGGGACAGGGGTGAAAAACTGTTTTTT | TRBJ1-4 | TRBD1 | TRBV6-5 | .
CASSPLRDNGYTF | TGTGCCAGCAGCCCCCTGAGGGATAATGGCTACACCTTC | TRBJ1-2 | . | TRBV11-2 | .
CASTPGLTNYGYTF | TGTGCCTCCACCCCGGGACTGACTAACTATGGCTACACCTTC | TRBJ1-2 | . | TRBV30 | .
CASSVLGGMMNEQFF | TGTGCCAGCAGTGTGTTGGGGGGAATGATGAATGAGCAGTTCTTC | TRBJ2-1 | . | TRBV6-4 | .
CASTTDTGTEAFF | TGTGCCAGCACGACGGATACGGGCACTGAAGCTTTCTTT | TRBJ1-1 | . | TRBV2 | few
CASSSFTGLGVPNRLNEQFF | TGCGCCAGCAGCTCCTTCACTGGACTTGGCGTCCCGAACCGCCTCAATGAGCAGTTCTTC | TRBJ2-1 | . | TRBV5-1 | .
CASSSWGQGDTEAFF | TGCGCCAGCAGCTCGTGGGGACAGGGGGACACTGAAGCTTTCTTT | TRBJ1-1 | TRBD1 | TRBV5-1 | .
CAISLQGANGYTF | TGTGCCATCAGTCTACAGGGGGCTAATGGCTACACCTTC | TRBJ1-2 | TRBD1 | TRBV10-3 | .
CASSLERDSHGYTF | TGTGCCAGCAGCTTAGAGAGGGACAGTCACGGCTACACCTTC | TRBJ1-2 | TRBD1 | TRBV7-2 | .
CASSEVGGWGEQYF | TGTGCCAGCAGTGAAGTGGGGGGGTGGGGCGAGCAGTACTTC | TRBJ2-7 | TRBD2 | TRBV2 | .
CASSQYQGAETQYF | TGTGCCAGCAGCCAATATCAGGGGGCAGAGACCCAGTACTTC | TRBJ2-5 | TRBD1 | TRBV7-7 | .
CASSLGVAEQYF | TGTGCCAGCAGCTTGGGAGTCGCCGAGCAGTACTTC | TRBJ2-7 | . | TRBV5-4 | once
CASSTTGAGNQPQHF | TGTGCCAGTAGTACAACAGGGGCCGGGAATCAGCCCCAGCATTTT | TRBJ1-5 | TRBD1 | TRBV19 | .
CASSQGRGEPQHF | TGTGCCAGCAGCCAAGGCAGGGGGGAGCCCCAGCATTTT | TRBJ1-5 | TRBD1 | TRBV14 | .
CASSPIYSNQPQHF | TGTGCCAGCAGTCCTATTTATAGCAATCAGCCCCAGCATTTT | TRBJ1-5 | . | TRBV27 | .
CASSLSQGANTGELFF | TGTGCCAGCAGCTTATCGCAGGGGGCGAACACCGGGGAGCTGTTTTTT | TRBJ2-2 | TRBD1 | TRBV7-2 | .
CASSLGPRYTF | TGCGCCAGCAGCTTGGGGCCACGCTACACCTTC | TRBJ1-2 | . | TRBV5-1 | .
CAWSGTGNSPLHF | TGTGCCTGGTCCGGGACAGGGAATTCACCCCTCCACTTT | TRBJ1-6 | TRBD1 | TRBV30 | .
CASSSIHGNNSPLHF | TGTGCCAGCAGCTCGATCCACGGGAATAATTCACCCCTCCACTTT | TRBJ1-6 | . | TRBV5-5 | .
CASRRHQPNTGELLF | TGTGCCAGCAGAAGACACCAGCCGAACACCGGGGAGCTGCTTTTT | TRBJ2-2 | . | TRBV6-5 | .
CASKRGILYEQYF | TGTGCCAGCAAGAGGGGGATCCTCTACGAGCAGTACTTC | TRBJ2-7 | . | TRBV6-1 | few
CASSAREDHYGYTF | TGTGCCAGCAGCGCTAGAGAGGATCACTATGGCTACACCTTC | TRBJ1-2 | . | TRBV9 | .
CAWSVYYDSYNEQFF | TGTGCCTGGAGTGTTTACTACGACTCCTACAATGAGCAGTTCTTC | TRBJ2-1 | . | TRBV30 | once
CASAVFPGNQPQHF | TGTGCCAGCGCCGTGTTTCCGGGCAATCAGCCCCAGCATTTT | TRBJ1-5 | . | TRBV7-6 | once
CASSLRQGGGYTF | TGTGCCAGCAGTTTACGGCAGGGCGGTGGGTACACCTTC | TRBJ1-2 | . | TRBV28 | .
CASRIDRVNTGELFF | TGTGCCAGCAGGATCGACAGGGTTAACACCGGGGAGCTGTTTTTT | TRBJ2-2 | TRBD1 | TRBV7-8 | .
CSVEPWDSAKNIQYF | TGCAGCGTTGAGCCATGGGACTCTGCCAAAAACATTCAGTACTTC | TRBJ2-4 | . | TRBV29-1 | .
CSVCDTEVNTEAFF | TGCAGCGTCTGTGACACGGAAGTGAACACTGAAGCTTTCTTT | TRBJ1-1 | . | TRBV29-1 | .
CASSPRGGSTNEKLFF | TGCGCCAGCAGCCCCCGGGGGGGGAGCACTAATGAAAAACTGTTTTTT | TRBJ1-4 | . | TRBV5-1 | .
CASSLKGSREQYF | TGTGCCAGCAGCTTAAAGGGGTCTCGCGAGCAGTACTTC | TRBJ2-7 | . | TRBV11-3 | .
CASSGQGAWRYGYTF | TGTGCCAGCAGCGGACAGGGGGCTTGGCGCTATGGCTACACCTTC | TRBJ1-2 | TRBD1 | TRBV9 | .
CASSILGAGQPQHF | TGTGCCAGTAGTATTTTGGGGGCAGGTCAGCCCCAGCATTTT | TRBJ1-5 | . | TRBV19 | .
CSVTDRVDTEAFF | TGCAGTGTGACGGACAGGGTGGACACTGAAGCTTTCTTT | TRBJ1-1 | TRBD1 | TRBV29-1 | few
CATFARQGSQPQHF | TGTGCCACTTTTGCAAGACAGGGATCTCAGCCCCAGCATTTT | TRBJ1-5 | TRBD1 | TRBV6-6 | .
CASSPSVGSTSPLHF | TGTGCCAGCAGCCCCTCCGTTGGGAGTACTTCACCCCTCCACTTT | TRBJ1-6 | . | TRBV6-5 | .
CASSQEGTSSGNTIYF | TGCGCCAGCAGCCAAGAGGGGACATCTTCTGGAAACACCATATATTTT | TRBJ1-3 | . | TRBV4-3 | few
CASSAGLSSPLHF | TGTGCCAGCAGTGCAGGGTTAAGTTCACCCCTCCACTTT | TRBJ1-6 | . | TRBV6-4 | .
CASSQSVAGTVLLNYGYTF | TGCGCCAGCAGCCAATCAGTAGCGGGGACAGTCCTGCTAAACTATGGCTACACCTTC | TRBJ1-2 | TRBD1 | TRBV4-1 | few
CASSPLIGRPYEQYF | TGTGCCAGCAGTCCGCTGATTGGCAGGCCCTACGAGCAGTACTTC | TRBJ2-7 | . | TRBV28 | .
CSASPGDQYF | TGCAGTGCCTCCCCAGGGGACCAGTACTTC | TRBJ2-5 | . | TRBV20-1 | .
CASRGGGQPSSYEQYF | TGTGCCAGCAGGGGGGGAGGGCAGCCTAGCTCCTACGAGCAGTACTTC | TRBJ2-7 | TRBD2 | TRBV28 | .
CASSAVRDSPLHF | TGTGCCAGCAGCGCGGTTCGAGATTCACCCCTCCACTTT | TRBJ1-6 | . | TRBV7-3 | few
CASSLDPRGNEKLFF | TGTGCCAGCAGCTTGGACCCTAGGGGAAATGAAAAACTGTTTTTT | TRBJ1-4 | . | TRBV7-2 | .
CASSGGTGSGEKLFF | TGCGCCAGCAGCGGAGGGACAGGGTCGGGTGAAAAACTGTTTTTT | TRBJ1-4 | TRBD1 | TRBV5-1 | few